The 14 T cell receptor beta chains below were found in one sample sequenced in a study of human T cells and chemical hapten exposure. Time point of the sample: patch test 1, 2 weeks after DPC sensitization. Described treatment: therapeutic diphenylcyclopropenone sensitization with weekly scalp DPC. A single record per CDR3 protein comes from TCRdb applying MiXCR to the RACE reads. This sample carries more than 150,000 distinct CDR3 sequences, more than 12% of them seen once, and the ten largest clones take 1.5% to 2%. The sequencing used whole blood, collected in connection with sensitization to the hapten diphenylcyclopropenone (DPC). These receptors came from a woman in her twenties or thirties with alopecia areata. Some clones in this sample may be carry-over from other donors' samples.

This sequence joins TRBV11-2 and TRBJ2-4, with D perhaps being TRBD1 or TRBD2 (5 bases each). The germline CDR1 and CDR2 sequences are SGHAT and FQNNGV. The V end lost 1 base, the J end lost 6 bases, and 10 bases lay between the germline ends. The CDR3 runs to 14 residues. CDR3 loop: CASSLGDSGNIQYF. The CDR3 nucleotides read TGTGCCAGCAGCTTAGGTGACAGCGGAAACATTCAGTACTTC.

The chain recombines TRBV5-1 with TRBJ2-5; 9 positions match TRBD1. J gave up 5 bases and V 0 bases, and 8 bases lay outside the gene matches. Germline-derived CDR1 and CDR2 are SGHRS and YFSETQ. The CDR3 consists of 16 residues. Here the CDR3 reads CASSLEITGGWETQYF. The CDR3 nucleotides are TGCGCCAGCAGCTTGGAGATTACAGGGGGCTGGGAGACCCAGTACTTC.

The V gene is TRBV7-9, the J gene TRBJ2-7; 12 positions agree with TRBD2. The CDR3 has 15 amino acids. From germline, CDR1 is SEHNR and CDR2 FQNEAQ (reference sequence). Unmatched junction bases numbered 6, after V lost 5 bases and J lost 4 bases. The CDR3 spells CASSPELAGGYEQYF. The CDR3 DNA reads TGTGCCAGCAGCCCGGAACTAGCGGGGGGTTACGAGCAGTACTTC.

The chain joins TRBV28 to TRBJ1-2; 7 bases align to TRBD1. Germline CDR1 reads MDHEN; CDR2 reads SYDVKM. This CDR3 region has 13 residues. With V trimmed by 7 bases and J by 8 bases, 10 bases remained unmatched. This CDR3 is CASTQTGPRGYTF. Here the CDR3 DNA reads TGTGCCAGCACTCAGACAGGGCCCAGAGGCTACACCTTC.

This clonotype was counted between two and nine times. This chain links TRBV4-2 with TRBJ2-2; D remains unclear. V lost 0 bases to trimming and J lost 6 bases, with 11 bases between them. Germline V gives CDR1 LGHNA, CDR2 YNFKEQ. The CDR3 sequence is 15 residues long. CDR3 amino acids: CASSQDHASAGELFF. The CDR3, as DNA: TGTGCCAGCAGCCAAGATCACGCCTCGGCCGGGGAGCTGTTTTTT.

V and J are TRBV12-5 and TRBJ1-1, with D uncertain. The CDR3 is 12 amino acids. V was trimmed by 1 base and J by 7 bases, leaving 7 bases between them. Germline values: CDR1 LGHNT, CDR2 FRNRAP. Here the CDR3 reads CASGLDMSEAFF. As DNA, the CDR3 is TGTGCTAGTGGTTTGGATATGAGTGAAGCTTTCTTT.

For the CDR3, the DNA is TGTGCCAGCAGTTATGCGGGTGGGAGTCAGCCCCAGCATTTT. Amino acid sequence: CASSYAGGSQPQHF. The V call is TRBV6-5, the J call TRBJ1-5; D unresolved. CDR1 is MNHEY, CDR2 SVGAGI, per germline. Trimming pared 3 bases from V and 6 bases from J, leaving 12 bases between. The CDR3 runs to 14 residues.

This clonotype appeared a few times. The J gene is TRBJ2-7, the V gene TRBV6-5; 8 bases align to TRBD1. Per germline, CDR1 MNHEY and CDR2 SVGAGI. The J segment lost 3 bases and the V segment lost 5 bases, leaving 9 bases of the junction unmatched. This CDR3 spans 15 amino acids. CDR3 protein: CASSPRGQVYYEQYF. CDR3 nucleotide sequence: TGTGCCAGCAGTCCCCGGGGACAGGTTTACTACGAGCAGTACTTC.

Remarks on this clonotype: A much larger clone sits a single nucleotide away, making a read error possible. The chain is built from TRBV7-6 and TRBJ2-1, with no clear D. V gave up 5 bases and J gave up 0 bases, with 17 bases separating them. The germline V gene encodes CDR1 SGHVS and CDR2 FNYEAQ. This CDR3 contains 17 residues. This chain's CDR3 is CASSPTGRYSSYNEQFF. CDR3 sequence (DNA): TGTGCCAGCAGCCCGACGGGTAGATACAGCTCCTACAATGAGCAGTTCTTC.

The sample holds many counts of this clonotype. The V and J genes are TRBV7-2 and TRBJ1-1; D call uncertain. Germline loops: CDR1 SGHTA, CDR2 FQGNSA. Trimming removed 1 base at V and 1 base at J, with 4 bases between. This CDR3 is built from 13 residues. The CDR3 is CASSLGQNTEAFF. In nucleotides, the CDR3 is TGTGCCAGCAGCTTAGGCCAGAACACTGAAGCTTTCTTT.

This rearrangement joins TRBV29-1 to TRBJ2-5; no clear D. Germline CDR1 is SQVTM and CDR2 is ANQGSEA. V lost 6 bases and J 5 bases, leaving 19 bases between the germline ends. The CDR3 covers 14 residues. The CDR3 DNA sequence: TGCAGCGTCGTGCTCGGCCCGCTCCATGAGACCCAGTACTTC. Translated, it gives CSVVLGPLHETQYF.

V usage is TRBV6-1 and J usage is TRBJ1-3, with 8 nucleotides matching TRBD1. The trim removed 2 bases at V and 4 bases at J, leaving 7 bases unmatched. This CDR3 region has 16 residues. Per germline, CDR1 MNHNS and CDR2 SASEGT. CDR3 in amino acids: CASSEKGQAGGNTIYF. For the CDR3, the DNA is TGTGCCAGCAGTGAAAAGGGACAGGCTGGAGGAAACACCATATATTTT.

This clonotype was observed a handful of times. The rearrangement joins TRBV5-1 to TRBJ1-2; TRBD1 matches at 7 bases. The V gene's germline CDR1 is SGHRS and CDR2 YFSETQ. V was clipped by 4 bases and J by 4 bases; unmatched bases: 4. This CDR3 is built from 13 residues. As DNA, the CDR3 is TGCGCCAGCAGCACGGGACAGTCCTATGGCTACACCTTC. It is translated as CASSTGQSYGYTF. Supplemented by reference TRBV5-1 and TRBJ1-2, the full variable domain reads KAGVTQTPRYLIKTRGQQVTLSCSPISGHRSVSWYQQTPGQGLQFLFEYFSETQRNKGNFPGRFSGRQFSNSRSEMNVSTLELGDSALYLCASSTGQSYGYTFGSGTRLTVV.

This clonotype was observed at least ten times. The chain joins TRBV4-1 to TRBJ1-6; unclear D gene. Trimming left V 0 bases short and J 5 bases short, with 23 bases between. The CDR3 is 20 amino acids. CDR1 and CDR2 from the germline V gene are MGHRA and YSYEKL. In DNA form, the CDR3 reads TGCGCCAGCAGCCAAGACGGGATCCCCGGGCCGATGTCAGATAATTCACCCCTCCACTTT. Translation: CASSQDGIPGPMSDNSPLHF.